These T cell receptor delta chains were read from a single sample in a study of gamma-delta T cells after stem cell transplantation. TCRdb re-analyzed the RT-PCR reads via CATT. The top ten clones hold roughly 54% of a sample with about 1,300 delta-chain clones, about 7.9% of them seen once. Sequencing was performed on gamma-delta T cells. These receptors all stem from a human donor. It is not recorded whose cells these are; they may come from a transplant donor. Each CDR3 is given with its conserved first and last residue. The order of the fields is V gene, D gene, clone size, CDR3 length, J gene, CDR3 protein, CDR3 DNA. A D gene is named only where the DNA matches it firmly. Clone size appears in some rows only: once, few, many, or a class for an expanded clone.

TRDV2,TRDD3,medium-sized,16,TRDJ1,CACDTVGGYDTDKLIF,TGTGCCTGTGACACGGTTGGGGGATACGACACCGATAAACTCATCTTT
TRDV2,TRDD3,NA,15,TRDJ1,CACDKVLGDTDKLIF,TGTGCCTGTGACAAAGTACTGGGGGATACCGATAAACTCATCTTT
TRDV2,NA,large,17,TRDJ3,CACDSSESSWDTRQMFF,TGTGCCTGTGACTCGAGCGAGAGCTCCTGGGACACCCGACAGATGTTTTTC
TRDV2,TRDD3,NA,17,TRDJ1,CACDALLGASYTDKLIF,TGTGCCTGTGACGCCCTACTGGGGGCCTCGTACACCGATAAACTCATCTTT
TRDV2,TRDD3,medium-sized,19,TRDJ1,CACDTVLGDTRKYTDKLIF,TGTGCCTGTGACACTGTACTGGGGGATACGAGAAAGTACACCGATAAACTCATCTTT
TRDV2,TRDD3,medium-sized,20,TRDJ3,CACDPTSTGVSSWDTRQMFF,TGTGCCTGTGACCCGACTTCTACTGGGGTTAGCTCCTGGGACACCCGACAGATGTTTTTC
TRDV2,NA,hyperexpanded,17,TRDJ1,CACDPLLQLDISDKLIF,TGTGCCTGTGACCCTCTTCTGCAACTCGATATATCCGATAAACTCATCTTT
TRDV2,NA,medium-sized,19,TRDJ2,CACDPVTSTTGRLTAQLFF,TGTGCCTGTGACCCCGTCACGAGTACCACCGGGCGTTTGACAGCACAACTCTTCTTT
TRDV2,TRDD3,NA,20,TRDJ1,CACDIVPPGTVLGANDKLIF,TGTGCCTGCGACATTGTTCCTCCCGGGACCGTACTGGGGGCCAACGATAAACTCATCTTT
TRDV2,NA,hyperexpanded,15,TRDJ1,CACDPLMPDTDKLIF,TGTGCCTGTGACCCTCTTATGCCAGACACCGATAAACTCATCTTT
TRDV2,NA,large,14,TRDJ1,CACDTWGATDKLIF,TGTGCCTGTGACACCTGGGGGGCAACCGATAAACTCATCTTT
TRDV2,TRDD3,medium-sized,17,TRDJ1,CACDTVLGALYTDKLIF,TGTGCCTGTGACACCGTACTGGGGGCTCTGTACACCGATAAACTCATCTTT
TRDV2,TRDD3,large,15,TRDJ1,CACDTVGDTDDKLIF,TGTGCCTGTGACACCGTGGGGGATACCGACGATAAACTCATCTTT
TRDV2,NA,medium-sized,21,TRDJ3,CACDTAVLGRESSWDTRQMFF,TGTGCCTGTGACACCGCGGTACTGGGTAGGGAGAGCTCCTGGGACACCCGACAGATGTTTTTC
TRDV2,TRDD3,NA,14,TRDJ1,CACGPGGTPDKLIF,TGTGCCTGTGGCCCTGGGGGCACTCCCGATAAACTCATCTTT
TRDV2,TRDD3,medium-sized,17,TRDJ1,CACDTLLTGGYTDKLIF,TGTGCCTGTGACACCTTACTAACTGGGGGATACACCGATAAACTCATCTTT
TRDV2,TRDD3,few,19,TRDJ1,CACDPLSTGGYPYTDKLIF,TGTGCCTGTGACCCGCTAAGTACTGGGGGATACCCGTACACCGATAAACTCATCTTT
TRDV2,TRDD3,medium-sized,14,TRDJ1,CACDRLGAGDKLIF,TGTGCCTGTGACAGACTGGGGGCAGGAGATAAACTCATCTTT
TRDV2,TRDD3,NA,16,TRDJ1,CACDPLGILAPDKLIF,TGTGCCTGTGACCCCCTGGGGATACTCGCTCCCGATAAACTCATCTTT
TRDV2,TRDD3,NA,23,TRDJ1,CACDTVIRSSDRGDTRGTDKLIF,TGTGCCTGTGACACCGTTATTCGTTCAAGCGACCGGGGGGATACGCGAGGCACCGATAAACTCATCTTT
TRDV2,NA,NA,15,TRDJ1,CACDTMGLPSNILIF,TGTGCCTGTGACACCATGGGCTTGCCTTCCAATATACTCATCTTT
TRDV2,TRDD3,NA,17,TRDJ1,CACDTLLGDTPTDKLIF,TGTGCCTGTGACACCCTACTGGGGGATACGCCGACCGATAAACTCATCTTT
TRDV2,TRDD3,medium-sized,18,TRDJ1,CACDPVRTGGYALDKLIF,TGTGCCTGTGACCCCGTTCGTACTGGGGGATACGCGCTCGATAAACTCATCTTT
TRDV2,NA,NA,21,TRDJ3,CACGTAVLGRESSWGTRQMFF,TGTGCCTGTGGCACCGCGGTACTGGGTAGGGAGAGCTCCTGGGGCACCCGACAGATGTTTTTC
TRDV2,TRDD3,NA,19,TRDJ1,CACDPVRTGGASYTDKLIF,TGTGCCTGTGACCCCGTTCGTACTGGGGGTGCTTCTTACACCGATAAACTCATCTTT
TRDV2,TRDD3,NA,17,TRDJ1,CACDPVLGERNTDKLIF,TGTGCCTGTGACCCGGTACTGGGGGAGAGAAACACCGATAAACTCATCTTT
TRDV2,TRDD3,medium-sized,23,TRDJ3,CACDNQFAVLGDMSSWDTRQMFF,TGTGCCTGTGACAATCAATTCGCTGTACTGGGGGATATGAGCTCCTGGGACACCCGACAGATGTTTTTC
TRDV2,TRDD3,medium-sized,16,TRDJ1,CACDTLLGADTDKLIF,TGTGCCTGTGACACCTTACTGGGGGCTGACACCGATAAACTCATCTTT
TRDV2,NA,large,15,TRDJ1,CACDPLGPTTDKLIF,TGTGCCTGTGACCCCCTCGGACCCACTACCGATAAACTCATCTTT
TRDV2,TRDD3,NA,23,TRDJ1,CACDTLASYRHVLGDTLSDKLIF,TGTGCCTGTGACACCCTTGCTTCCTACCGGCATGTACTGGGGGATACGCTGTCCGATAAACTCATCTTT